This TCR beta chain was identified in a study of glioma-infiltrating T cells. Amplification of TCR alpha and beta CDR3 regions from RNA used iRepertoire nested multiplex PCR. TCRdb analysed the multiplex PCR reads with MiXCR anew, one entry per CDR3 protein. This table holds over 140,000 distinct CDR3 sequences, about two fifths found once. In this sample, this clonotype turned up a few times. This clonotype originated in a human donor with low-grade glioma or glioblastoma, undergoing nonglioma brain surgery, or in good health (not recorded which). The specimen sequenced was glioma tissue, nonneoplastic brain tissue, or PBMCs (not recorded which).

The CDR3 coding sequence is TGTGCCAGCACACGGGCTAGCGGAATCGAGCAGTACTTC. Residues: CASTRASGIEQYF. This sequence joins TRBV6-1 and TRBJ2-7; 7 nucleotides align to TRBD2. V trimming: 7 bases; J trimming: 6 bases; junction bases outside the gene matches: 9. The CDR3 runs 13 residues. Germline values: CDR1 MNHNS, CDR2 SASEGT.